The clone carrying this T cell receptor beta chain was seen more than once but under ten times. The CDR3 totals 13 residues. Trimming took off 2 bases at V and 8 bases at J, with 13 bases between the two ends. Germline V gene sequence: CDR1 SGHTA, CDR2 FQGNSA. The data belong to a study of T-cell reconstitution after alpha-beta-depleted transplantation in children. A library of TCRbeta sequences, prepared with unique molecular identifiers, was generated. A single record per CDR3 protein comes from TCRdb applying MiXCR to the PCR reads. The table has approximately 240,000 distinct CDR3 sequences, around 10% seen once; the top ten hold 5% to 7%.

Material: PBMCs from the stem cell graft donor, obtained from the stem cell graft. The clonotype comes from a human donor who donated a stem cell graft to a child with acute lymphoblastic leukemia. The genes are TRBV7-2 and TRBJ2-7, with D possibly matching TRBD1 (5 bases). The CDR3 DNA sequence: TGTGCCAGCAGCTTAACCCCCAGGGAACAGCAGTACTTC. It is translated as CASSLTPREQQYF. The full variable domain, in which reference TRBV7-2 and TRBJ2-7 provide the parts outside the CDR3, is GAGVSQSPSNKVTEKGKDVELRCDPISGHTALYWYRQSLGQGLEFLIYFQGNSAPDKSGLPSDRFSAERTGGSVSTLTIQRTQQEDSAVYLCASSLTPREQQYFGPGTRLTVT.